The clone carrying this TCR beta chain was counted a single time. The CDR3 has 18 amino acids. These data are taken from a study of blood T cell repertoires in COVID-19. Assay: immunoSEQ multiplex PCR; the TCRdb copy retains only in-frame clones and omits some. The repertoire holds 25,000 to 30,000 clones, with around 86% as singletons. V is TRBV21-1 and J is TRBJ2-3; TRBD1 is the table's D call and was not checked against the DNA. TRBV21-1 is shown as a pseudogene. Specimen: peripheral blood. The TCR sequence derives from a human donor in a cohort sampled during active COVID-19. Here the CDR3 DNA reads TGTGCCAGCAGCAAAGTTGACAGGGGGCGGGGTAGCACAGATACGCAGTATTTT. Translated, it gives CASSKVDRGRGSTDTQYF.